These T cell receptor beta chains were read from a single sample in a study of T cells in Graves' hyperthyroidism and ophthalmopathy. TCRdb reprocessed the multiplex PCR reads via MiXCR and lists one record per CDR3 protein. The sample shows more than 350,000 distinct CDR3 sequences, about a sixth of them seen only once. The specimen was blood. Every receptor here comes from a woman in her 30s with Graves' hyperthyroidism that later progressed to Graves' ophthalmopathy. Each CDR3 is given with its conserved first and last residue. A D gene is named only where the DNA matches it firmly. Clone size, where shown, is once, few, many, or a class for clones that have expanded.

V	size	D	J	CDR3	DNA
TRBV19	NA	NA	TRBJ2-7	CASSRDIRYEQYF	TGTGCCAGTAGCCGGGACATCCGTTACGAGCAGTACTTC
TRBV30	few	NA	TRBJ2-2	CAWSVPGAKLFF	TGTGCCTGGAGTGTACCAGGGGCCAAGCTGTTTTTT
TRBV20-1	many	NA	TRBJ2-5	CSAIRLGEETQYF	TGCAGTGCTATCCGACTAGGAGAAGAGACCCAGTACTTC
TRBV5-1	NA	NA	TRBJ1-4	CASSWQPTTNEKLFF	TGCGCCAGCAGCTGGCAACCTACAACTAATGAAAAACTGTTTTTT
TRBV27	NA	NA	TRBJ2-2	CASSFTEDGELFF	TGTGCCAGCAGTTTCACGGAGGACGGGGAGCTGTTTTTT
TRBV6-1	many	NA	TRBJ2-5	CASSERWDYQETQYF	TGTGCCAGCAGTGAAAGATGGGACTACCAAGAGACCCAGTACTTC
TRBV20-1	NA	NA	TRBJ2-3	CSASRQRNRSTQYF	TGCAGTGCTAGCCGACAACGGAACAGGAGTACGCAGTATTTT
TRBV19	many	NA	TRBJ1-6	CASSIHRDSGYNSPLHF	TGTGCCAGTAGTATTCACCGGGACTCAGGGTATAATTCACCCCTCCACTTT
TRBV19	NA	TRBD1	TRBJ1-1	CASSLTGAGNTEAFF	TGTGCCAGTAGTCTTACAGGGGCCGGGAACACTGAAGCTTTCTTT
TRBV6-1	few	TRBD2	TRBJ2-1	CASSGIPGGRYNEQFF	TGTGCCAGCAGTGGAATTCCGGGGGGACGGTACAATGAGCAGTTCTTC
TRBV29-1	NA	NA	TRBJ1-1	CSARGELAEAFF	TGCAGCGCCCGCGGGGAGCTCGCTGAAGCTTTCTTT
TRBV2	many	NA	TRBJ2-5	CASRWNSQETQYF	TGTGCCAGCAGGTGGAACAGTCAAGAGACCCAGTACTTC
TRBV12-3/TRBV12-4	many	NA	TRBJ2-1	CASSLGSRRRDNEQFF	TGTGCCAGCAGTTTAGGATCGCGGCGTAGGGACAATGAGCAGTTCTTC
TRBV28	many	TRBD1	TRBJ2-7	CASSRPGQGTSYEQYF	TGTGCCAGCAGTCGCCCCGGACAGGGCACATCCTACGAGCAGTACTTC
TRBV2	many	NA	TRBJ1-2	CASESDLGKSHGYTF	TGTGCCAGCGAATCGGATCTTGGCAAGTCGCATGGCTACACCTTC
TRBV28	few	NA	TRBJ2-5	CASRAQGQTQETQYF	TGTGCCAGCAGGGCCCAGGGACAAACCCAAGAGACCCAGTACTTC
TRBV20-1	many	NA	TRBJ1-5	CSAQDGGTNQPQHF	TGCAGTGCTCAAGACGGGGGGACCAATCAGCCCCAGCATTTT
TRBV7-9	NA	NA	TRBJ2-7	CAIKTRRGGGYEQYF	TGTGCCATCAAAACCCGGAGGGGGGGCGGCTACGAGCAGTACTTC
TRBV6-1	many	TRBD2	TRBJ2-4	CASSPGLAGAKNIQYF	TGTGCCAGCAGCCCCGGACTAGCGGGTGCGAAAAACATTCAGTACTTC
TRBV13	few	NA	TRBJ2-2	CASGGGHKNTGELFF	TGTGCCAGCGGAGGGGGGCACAAAAACACCGGGGAGCTGTTTTTT
TRBV10-3	NA	NA	TRBJ1-4	CAIREGRGEKLFF	TGTGCCATCAGAGAGGGGCGCGGTGAAAAACTGTTTTTT
TRBV2	many	NA	TRBJ1-5	CASSLRDGNQPQHF	TGTGCCAGCTCACTTCGGGACGGAAATCAGCCCCAGCATTTT
TRBV5-1	NA	TRBD1	TRBJ2-7	CASSHGTGGDEQYF	TGCGCCAGCAGCCACGGGACAGGGGGCGACGAGCAGTACTTC
TRBV19	NA	TRBD2	TRBJ2-1	CASSKGLAGDNEQFF	TGTGCCAGTAGTAAGGGACTAGCGGGAGACAATGAGCAGTTCTTC
TRBV6-5	many	NA	TRBJ2-7	CASSYGETYEQYF	TGTGCCAGCAGTTACGGTGAAACCTACGAGCAGTACTTC
TRBV5-7	few	NA	TRBJ2-7	CASSLGHQGGCVYEQYF	TGTGCCAGCAGCTTGGGGCATCAGGGGGGATGCGTCTACGAGCAGTACTTC
TRBV5-1	many	TRBD1	TRBJ2-1	CASSLGQGVGDEQFF	TGCGCCAGCAGCTTGGGACAGGGGGTTGGAGATGAGCAGTTCTTC
TRBV5-1	many	NA	TRBJ2-7	CASSLALGGYEQYF	TGCGCCAGCAGCTTGGCCCTGGGGGGCTACGAGCAGTACTTC
TRBV18	few	NA	TRBJ2-1	CASSWKGSYSYNEQFF	TGTGCCAGCTCGTGGAAGGGGTCTTACTCCTACAATGAGCAGTTCTTC
TRBV19	few	TRBD1	TRBJ2-7	CASSGRGQRNYEQYF	TGTGCCAGTAGTGGCCGGGGACAGCGAAACTACGAGCAGTACTTC
TRBV5-1	many	NA	TRBJ2-7	CASSFHPQRGPNTYEQYF	TGCGCCAGCAGCTTTCACCCCCAGAGAGGGCCGAATACCTACGAGCAGTACTTC
TRBV6-1	many	NA	TRBJ1-4	CASRDGQGSEKLFF	TGTGCCAGCAGGGACGGGCAGGGGAGCGAAAAACTGTTTTTT
TRBV7-2	NA	TRBD2	TRBJ2-2	CASSVGLAGGGELFF	TGTGCCAGCAGCGTTGGACTAGCGGGCGGCGGGGAGCTGTTTTTT
TRBV29-1	few	TRBD2	TRBJ2-1	CSATGLADEQFF	TGCAGCGCCACGGGACTAGCCGATGAGCAGTTCTTC
TRBV2	few	TRBD1	TRBJ2-7	CAISDPGQGVNYEQYF	TGTGCCATCAGTGATCCGGGACAGGGGGTCAACTACGAGCAGTACTTC
TRBV6-1	many	NA	TRBJ2-6	CASSGGSGANVLTF	TGTGCCAGCAGTGGGGGGTCCGGGGCCAACGTCCTGACTTTC
TRBV11-2	NA	TRBD2	TRBJ2-1	CASSSMTSGGSYNEQFF	TGTGCCAGCAGCTCGATGACTAGCGGGGGGTCCTACAATGAGCAGTTCTTC